One and the same sample provided the 28 T cell receptor beta chains below, sequenced in a study of T cells in Graves' hyperthyroidism and ophthalmopathy. RNA transcripts served as the template for amplifying TCR beta CDR3 regions. Researchers ran a first-round RT-PCR on the TCR CDR3 using the HTBI primer set. TCRdb analysed the multiplex PCR reads with MiXCR anew, one entry per CDR3 protein. Of about 250,000 distinct CDR3 sequences listed, over 12% are singletons. The sequenced sample consisted of blood. These receptors all stem from a woman aged 50 to 60 with Graves' hyperthyroidism that later progressed to Graves' ophthalmopathy.

This clonotype was seen ten or more times. The chain joins TRBV29-1 to TRBJ2-7; 8 nucleotides align to TRBD1. Looked up from germline, CDR1 is SQVTM and CDR2 is ANQGSEA. The CDR3 is 16 amino acids. V shed 6 bases and J 4 bases; nucleotides not matched to a gene: 17. The CDR3 DNA sequence: TGCAGCGTCAAAGCGTTTCTTGACAGGGGAAGGTACGAGCAGTACTTC. Amino acid sequence: CSVKAFLDRGRYEQYF.

This clonotype was counted ten times or more. Here the CDR3 reads CASSLGNTQYF. Here the CDR3 DNA reads TGCGCCAGCAGCTTGGGAAATACGCAGTATTTT. This chain uses TRBV5-1 with TRBJ2-3; D is undetermined. The CDR3 has 11 amino acids. Deletions cut 0 bases from V and 7 bases from J, with 3 bases between. CDR1 is SGHRS, CDR2 YFSETQ, per germline.

This clonotype was observed many times. V and J are TRBV3-1 and TRBJ1-2, with D uncertain. V lost 1 base, J lost 9 bases, and 6 bases lay in between. Germline V CDR1 and CDR2: LGHDT, YNNKEL (reference sequence). CDR3 size: 11 residues. The CDR3 bases are TGTGCCAGCAGCCAAGGTGGAAGCTACACCTTC. Protein sequence: CASSQGGSYTF.

There are many counts of this clonotype. This sequence joins TRBV18 and TRBJ1-1; no clear D gene. Trimming cost V 4 bases and J 1 base, with 10 bases left between them. Looked up from germline, CDR1 is KGHSH and CDR2 is LQKENI. The CDR3 length is 14 residues. The CDR3 is CASSRGEGNTEAFF. CDR3 sequence (DNA): TGTGCCAGCTCACGCGGGGAGGGGAACACTGAAGCTTTCTTT. The full variable domain, its missing parts supplied by reference TRBV18 and TRBJ1-1, is NAGVMQNPRHLVRRRGQEARLRCSPMKGHSHVYWYRQLPEEGLKFMVYLQKENIIDESGMPKERFSAEFPKEGPSILRIQQVVRGDSAAYFCASSRGEGNTEAFFGQGTRLTVV.

This clonotype was detected ten times or more. The V call is TRBV20-1, the J call TRBJ2-1; D remains ambiguous. The CDR3 is made up of 15 amino acids. CDR1 and CDR2 (germline): DFQATT, SNEGSKA (reference sequence). V was trimmed by 6 bases and J by 0 bases, leaving 15 bases between them. In DNA, the CDR3 is TGCAGTGCAAGCCAAAACAGCTACTCCTACAATGAGCAGTTCTTC. It encodes CSASQNSYSYNEQFF.

This clonotype was detected ten times or more. The V gene is TRBV20-1, the J gene TRBJ2-3; 8 bases are a match to TRBD1. Germline CDR1 is DFQATT and CDR2 is SNEGSKA (reference sequence). This CDR3 has 12 amino acids. V lost 4 bases to trimming and J lost 6 bases; unmatched junction nucleotides: 3. The CDR3 region is CSATWTGDTQYF. Written as DNA, the CDR3 is TGCAGTGCTACCTGGACAGGGGATACGCAGTATTTT.

This clonotype was picked up many times. This sequence joins TRBV2 and TRBJ2-7, with a tentative D call TRBD1 (5 bases). V lost 6 bases and J 5 bases, leaving 20 bases between the germline ends. Germline V lookup: CDR1 SNHLY, CDR2 FYNNEI. The CDR3 consists of 15 residues. The CDR3 coding sequence is TGTGCCAGCAGAAGAGACAGCAGTACCTACGACGAGCAGTACTTC. The encoded protein is CASRRDSSTYDEQYF.

The table lists this clonotype with many counts. The rearrangement uses TRBV15 and TRBJ2-1; 11 nucleotides agree with TRBD2. The junction had 7 bases not matched to a gene; V was cut back by 5 bases and J by 7 bases. This CDR3 spans 15 amino acids. CDR1 and CDR2 (germline): LNHNV, YYDKDF (reference sequence). The CDR3 nucleotides are TGTGCCACCAGCCTACTAGCGGGAGCGGGAAATGAGCAGTTCTTC. Translation gives CATSLLAGAGNEQFF. Together with reference TRBV15 and TRBJ2-1, the CDR3 gives the full variable domain: DAMVIQNPRYQVTQFGKPVTLSCSQTLNHNVMYWYQQKSSQAPKLLFHYYDKDFNNEADTPDNFQSRRPNTSFCFLDIRSPGLGDTAMYLCATSLLAGAGNEQFFGPGTRLTVL.

This clonotype appeared many times. This sequence joins TRBV4-2 and TRBJ1-1; D perhaps matches TRBD1 (6 bases). CDR3 size: 15 residues. The germline gives CDR1 LGHNA, CDR2 YNFKEQ. The V end was cut by 5 bases, the J end by 5 bases, with 18 bases between. CDR3 region: CASSVTGRTGTEAFF. The CDR3 DNA is TGTGCCAGCAGCGTTACAGGGAGGACGGGGACTGAAGCTTTCTTT.

The rearrangement joins TRBV9 to TRBJ2-5, with TRBD1 matching over 10 bases. Trimming at V came to 4 bases and at J to 5 bases, leaving 8 bases not matched to a gene. Germline CDR1 is SGDLS and CDR2 is YYNGEE. The CDR3 extends over 15 amino acids. CDR3 in DNA: TGTGCCAGCAGCACCACGACAGGGGGCTGGGAGACCCAGTACTTC. Amino acids: CASSTTTGGWETQYF. Full variable domain (remainder filled in from reference TRBV9 and TRBJ2-5): DSGVTQTPKHLITATGQRVTLRCSPRSGDLSVYWYQQSLDQGLQFLIQYYNGEERAKGNILERFSAQQFPDLHSELNLSSLELGDSALYFCASSTTTGGWETQYFGPGTRLLVL.

This clonotype has a count of ten or more. The J gene is TRBJ1-5, the V gene TRBV5-1; perhaps TRBD1 as D (5 bases). Trimming removed 0 bases at V and 4 bases at J, with 11 bases between. Germline V CDR1 and CDR2: SGHRS, YFSETQ. The CDR3 runs to 15 residues. The CDR3 region is CASSLASGLNQPQHF. The CDR3 DNA is TGCGCCAGCAGCTTGGCCTCGGGGCTGAATCAGCCCCAGCATTTT.

This clonotype was counted at least ten times. V is TRBV7-9 and J is TRBJ2-3; D tentatively reads TRBD1 or TRBD2 (5 bases each). V lost 2 bases to trimming and J lost 0 bases, with 9 bases between them. CDR3 length: 15 residues. Germline CDR1 and CDR2: SEHNR and FQNEAQ (reference sequence). DNA of the CDR3: TGTGCCAGCAGCTTATTAGGGACCAGCACAGATACGCAGTATTTT. It specifies CASSLLGTSTDTQYF.

This clonotype was counted many times. The chain employs TRBV2 and TRBJ1-2; D is possibly TRBD1 (5 bases). The CDR3 has 14 residues. Germline values: CDR1 SNHLY, CDR2 FYNNEI. Trimming took 6 bases from V and 4 from J, leaving 15 bases between them. Here the CDR3 reads CASSYLRGIYGYTF. The CDR3 DNA is TGTGCCAGCAGCTACCTGCGGGGGATCTATGGCTACACCTTC.

This clonotype was detected ten times or more. The chain is built from TRBV28 and TRBJ2-7, with TRBD1 matching over 11 bases. With 6 bases clipped from V and 3 bases from J, the junction kept 7 bases outside the gene matches. CDR3 length: 15 residues. CDR1 is MDHEN and CDR2 is SYDVKM in the germline V gene. CDR3 in amino acids: CASRPGTGGLYEQYF. The CDR3 coding sequence is TGTGCCAGCAGGCCCGGGACAGGGGGTCTCTACGAGCAGTACTTC.

V and J are TRBV5-1 and TRBJ1-1; D gene uncertain. The CDR3 totals 13 residues. CDR1 SGHRS and CDR2 YFSETQ come from the germline V gene. Trimming stripped 0 bases from V and 5 bases from J, with 8 bases between. The CDR3 nucleotides read TGCGCCAGCAGCTTGGGACACGGGACTGAAGCTTTCTTT. Translating it yields CASSLGHGTEAFF.

This clonotype came up many times. Here the CDR3 reads CAIGSGRAAGETQYF. In DNA, the CDR3 is TGTGCCATCGGGAGCGGGAGGGCCGCTGGCGAGACCCAGTACTTC. This chain connects TRBV6-1 to TRBJ2-5; 10 bases align to TRBD2. This CDR3 is built from 15 residues. Losses at the gene ends were 10 bases for V and 5 bases for J; bases not matched to a gene: 13. The germline CDR1 and CDR2 sequences are MNHNS and SASEGT.

This clonotype appeared a few times. The chain uses TRBV5-1 and TRBJ1-2, with 9 bases lining up with TRBD1. V trimming: 3 bases; J trimming: 6 bases; junction bases outside the gene matches: 6. CDR3 length: 14 residues. Per the germline V gene, CDR1 is SGHRS and CDR2 is YFSETQ. For the CDR3, the DNA is TGCGCCAGCAGCTGGATGGGACAGGGTGATGGCTACACCTTC. This translates into CASSWMGQGDGYTF.

This chain uses TRBV19 with TRBJ1-1; D uncertain. With 6 bases removed from V and 5 bases from J, the gap between germline ends came to 16 bases. Germline values: CDR1 LNHDA, CDR2 SQIVND (reference sequence). The CDR3 totals 14 residues. The DNA of the CDR3 is TGTGCCAGTAGGGCGACCGGGGTAAGGACTGAAGCTTTCTTT. Protein: CASRATGVRTEAFF.

This clonotype was observed at least ten times. The chain recombines TRBV11-2 with TRBJ1-4; D perhaps matches TRBD1 (5 bases). CDR3 size: 16 residues. V lost 4 bases to trimming and J lost 7 bases, with 19 bases between them. Looked up from germline, CDR1 is SGHAT and CDR2 is FQNNGV. CDR3 protein: CASSSLLRGKVEKLFF. The DNA of the CDR3 is TGTGCCAGCAGCTCCCTGTTGAGGGGAAAGGTTGAAAAACTGTTTTTT.

A note on this clonotype: A much larger clone lies a single base off, so this may be a read error. V usage is TRBV12-3 or TRBV12-4 and J usage is TRBJ2-7; D possibly matches TRBD1 or TRBD2 (6 bases each). This CDR3 has 14 amino acids. V lost 6 bases to trimming and J lost 0 bases, with 12 bases between them. CDR3 in amino acids: CASRVGGSSYEQYF. DNA for the CDR3: TGTGCCAGCAGGGTAGGGGGGAGCTCCTACGAGCAGTACTTC.

This clonotype was counted many times. The chain links TRBV14 to TRBJ2-3; a weak D match, TRBD1 (6 bases). The germline V and J ends were trimmed by 4 bases and 5 bases, with 13 bases remaining between them. Germline CDR1 and CDR2: SGHDN and FVKESK. CDR3 length: 14 amino acids. The CDR3 loop is CASSRNRAEDTQYF. The CDR3 nucleotides read TGTGCCAGCAGCCGCAACAGGGCTGAAGATACGCAGTATTTT.

This clonotype has at least ten counts. CDR3 DNA sequence: TGTGCCAGCAGAGACCGGGACAGACGTATTCCAACTAGCACAGATACGCAGTATTTT. It yields the protein CASRDRDRRIPTSTDTQYF. V is TRBV11-2 and J is TRBJ2-3; 7 bases match TRBD1. Germline CDR1 and CDR2: SGHAT and FQNNGV. The V segment lost 6 bases and the J segment 0 bases; nucleotides outside the gene matches: 18. The CDR3 has 19 residues.

In its sample, this clonotype was seen many times. The V and J genes are TRBV6-1 and TRBJ1-1; D is unclear. This CDR3 has 12 residues. In germline, CDR1 is MNHNS, CDR2 SASEGT. V was pared by 3 bases and J by 4 bases, with 6 bases between. The CDR3 spells CASSDRFTEAFF. DNA of the CDR3: TGTGCCAGCAGTGATCGGTTCACTGAAGCTTTCTTT.

This clonotype was seen repeatedly, ten times or more. The V call is TRBV3-1, the J call TRBJ2-4, with 10 nucleotides matching TRBD2. Trimming took 3 bases from V and 4 from J; bases not matched to a gene: 3. The CDR3 extends over 15 amino acids. CDR1 and CDR2 from the germline V gene are LGHDT and YNNKEL (reference sequence). The CDR3 DNA sequence: TGTGCCAGCAGCCACCCACTAGCGGGAAAAAACATTCAGTACTTC. Amino acid sequence: CASSHPLAGKNIQYF.

This clonotype was counted only a few times. This chain uses TRBV7-9 with TRBJ1-1, with TRBD1 matching 7 bases. The germline CDR1 and CDR2 sequences are SEHNR and FQNEAQ (reference sequence). V lost 3 bases, J lost 1 base, and 14 bases stayed unmatched. The CDR3 spans 18 residues. CDR3 region: CASSLLQGQLGGNTEAFF. Written as DNA, the CDR3 is TGTGCCAGCAGCTTGCTACAGGGACAGCTTGGGGGGAACACTGAAGCTTTCTTT.

This clonotype was picked up a small number of times. This chain joins TRBV5-6 and TRBJ1-2, with D possibly matching TRBD1 (6 bases). The CDR3 has 14 residues. The germline gives CDR1 SGHDT, CDR2 YYEEEE. Between the trimmed V and J ends, which lost 2 bases and 5 bases, there was a span of 13 bases. The CDR3 DNA reads as TGTGCCAGCAGCTTAGGGGGGCAGGGGTATGGCTACACCTTC. Encoded protein: CASSLGGQGYGYTF.

This clonotype was recorded a few times. The chain's CDR3 is CASSDSGGPTDTQYF. DNA of the CDR3: TGTGCCAGCAGTGACTCAGGCGGCCCCACAGATACGCAGTATTTT. The V call is TRBV6-4, the J call TRBJ2-3; no clear D. The CDR3 loop spans 15 amino acids. V lost 0 bases to trimming and J lost 2 bases, with 9 bases between them. Germline V gene lookup returns CDR1 MRHNA and CDR2 SNTAGT.

A few counts support this clonotype. The chain combines TRBV28 with TRBJ1-4; TRBD1 aligns across 7 bases. The germline gives CDR1 MDHEN, CDR2 SYDVKM. Trimming cost V 4 bases and J 5 bases; bases outside gene matches: 10. CDR3 length: 16 amino acids. Written as DNA, the CDR3 is TGTGCCAGCAGTTCCTGGGACAGACGAGAAAATGAAAAACTGTTTTTT. Its translation: CASSSWDRRENEKLFF.